The 25 T cell receptor beta chains below come from one sample, sequenced in a study of CD8+ T cells in alopecia areata. cDNA reverse transcribed from extracted RNA served as the sequencing template. Using immunoSEQ multiplex PCR, the repertoire was profiled, and TCRdb retains in-frame clones only, with some absent. Among about 210,000 clones, approximately 70% were seen once, and the ten largest hold more than 1%. Stated treatment: oral pan-JAK inhibitor, 5-10 mg twice daily. The starting material was CD4+ T cells sorted from blood, obtained at week 44, from a patient treated with tofacitinib. The receptors originated from a human donor with alopecia areata.

This clone was observed a single time. The chain couples TRBV6-1 to TRBJ1-6, with D possibly being TRBD1 (6 bases). The CDR3 extends over 13 amino acids. CDR1 is MNHNS, CDR2 SASEGT, per germline. V was clipped by 4 bases and J by 8 bases, with 9 bases between them. CDR3 bases: TGTGCCAGCAGTGGGACAGTTGATTCACCCCTCCACTTT. It encodes CASSGTVDSPLHF.

The CDR3 is CASTSRTESNVLTF. DNA for the CDR3: TGTGCCAGCACCTCCCGGACAGAAAGCAACGTCCTGACTTTC. The gene calls are TRBV2 and TRBJ2-6; D may be TRBD1 (6 bases). Trimming took off 7 bases at V and 9 bases at J, with 16 bases between the two ends. Germline CDR1 and CDR2: SNHLY and FYNNEI. The CDR3 loop spans 14 amino acids.

The chain couples TRBV5-1 to TRBJ2-7; the match to TRBD1 covers 10 bases. Germline CDR1 SGHRS, CDR2 YFSETQ. Losses at the gene ends were 0 bases for V and 2 bases for J; bases not matched to a gene: 5. The CDR3 runs to 16 residues. CDR3 nucleotide sequence: TGCGCCAGCAGCTTGGTGGTCGGGACAGGGGCCTACGAGCAGTACTTC. Protein: CASSLVVGTGAYEQYF.

The chain is built from TRBV29-1 and TRBJ1-1, with no clear D. The germline V gene encodes CDR1 SQVTM and CDR2 ANQGSEA. Trimming pared 2 bases from V and 6 bases from J, leaving 13 bases between. The CDR3 consists of 13 residues. CDR3 in DNA: TGCAGCGTTGAAAGTGAAGGGCTATCTGAAGCTTTCTTT. Translation: CSVESEGLSEAFF.

The sample holds many counts of this clone. V and J are TRBV7-9 and TRBJ2-2; 12 bases map to TRBD1. This CDR3 has 16 residues. CDR1 and CDR2 (germline): SEHNR, FQNEAQ (reference sequence). The junction had 4 bases not matched to a gene; V was cut back by 4 bases and J by 4 bases. For the CDR3, the DNA is TGTGCCAGCAGCTCCCGGGACAGGGGGCGCACCGGGGAGCTGTTTTTT. Translating it yields CASSSRDRGRTGELFF.

This clone was recorded once. This sequence joins TRBV14 and TRBJ1-6; tentative D call: TRBD1 (6 bases). Per the germline V gene, CDR1 is SGHDN and CDR2 is FVKESK. Trimming took off 5 bases at V and 3 bases at J, with 11 bases between the two ends. The CDR3 loop spans 15 amino acids. The CDR3 protein is CASSDGQFYNSPLHF. The CDR3 bases are TGTGCCAGCAGCGACGGACAGTTCTATAATTCACCCCTCCACTTT.

V is TRBV11-2 and J is TRBJ2-5; D is undetermined. The CDR3 has 14 amino acids. Germline CDR1 is SGHAT and CDR2 is FQNNGV. V was shortened by 6 bases and J by 5 bases, with 16 bases between the two germline ends. The CDR3 DNA reads TGTGCCAGCAGTACCCTGGCCTCGGCTGAGACCCAGTACTTC. It translates to CASSTLASAETQYF.

The chain employs TRBV4-3 and TRBJ2-1; D not certain. Trimming took off 4 bases at V and 0 bases at J, with 10 bases between the two ends. CDR1 is LGHNA and CDR2 is YSLEER in the germline V gene. The CDR3 has 15 amino acids. DNA of the CDR3: TGCGCCAGCAGCCTCGCCATCAGCTCCTACAATGAGCAGTTCTTC. Translated: CASSLAISSYNEQFF.

This clone was seen only a few times. The chain joins TRBV5-1 to TRBJ2-3, with D unclear. From germline, CDR1 is SGHRS and CDR2 YFSETQ. V lost 4 bases and J 4 bases, leaving 4 bases between the germline ends. The CDR3 has 11 residues. CDR3 in DNA: TGCGCCAGCAGCGGAGCAGATACGCAGTATTTT. This translates into CASSGADTQYF.

The rearrangement joins TRBV30 to TRBJ1-1, with 7 bases fitting TRBD1. Germline CDR1 and CDR2: GTSNPN and SVGIG (reference sequence). V gave up 5 bases and J gave up 3 bases; unmatched junction bases: 9. This CDR3 has 14 amino acids. DNA of the CDR3: TGTGCCTGGTGCCGCCTAGACAGGGACACTGAAGCTTTCTTT. Protein: CAWCRLDRDTEAFF. The whole variable domain, filled in from reference TRBV30 and TRBJ1-1, reads SQTIHQWPATLVQPVGSPLSLECTVEGTSNPNLYWYRQAAGRGLQLLFYSVGIGQISSEVPQNLSASRPQDRQFILSSKKLLLSDSGFYLCAWCRLDRDTEAFFGQGTRLTVV.

The chain uses TRBV19 and TRBJ1-2, with D possibly TRBD1 on 6 matching bases. Germline-derived CDR1 and CDR2 are LNHDA and SQIVND (reference sequence). V was trimmed by 6 bases and J by 2 bases, leaving 16 bases between them. The length of the CDR3 is 15 residues. CDR3 protein: CASRSRQVQNYGYTF. The CDR3 DNA follows: TGTGCCAGTAGAAGTCGACAGGTCCAGAACTATGGCTACACCTTC.

The chain couples TRBV5-6 to TRBJ2-7; D gene ambiguous. V lost 3 bases and J lost 7, with 8 bases in between. Germline CDR1 and CDR2: SGHDT and YYEEEE. The CDR3 consists of 11 residues. CDR3 region: CASSWMGEQYF. CDR3 DNA: TGTGCCAGCAGCTGGATGGGTGAGCAGTACTTC. Based on the CDR3 plus reference TRBV5-6 and TRBJ2-7, the full variable domain is DAGVTQSPTHLIKTRGQQVTLRCSPKSGHDTVSWYQQALGQGPQFIFQYYEEEERQRGNFPDRFSGHQFPNYSSELNVNALLLGDSALYLCASSWMGEQYFGPGTRLTVT.

The chain couples TRBV29-1 to TRBJ2-7, with TRBD1 matching over 10 bases. The germline gives CDR1 SQVTM, CDR2 ANQGSEA. After removal of 4 bases from V and 6 bases from J, the junction contained 18 bases not matched to a gene. The CDR3 consists of 17 residues. CDR3 in amino acids: CSVVGIPGQGWNSEQYF. DNA for the CDR3: TGCAGCGTTGTGGGGATTCCGGGACAGGGGTGGAATTCCGAGCAGTACTTC.

This sequence joins TRBV29-1 and TRBJ1-3; D not certain. The germline gives CDR1 SQVTM, CDR2 ANQGSEA. The CDR3 runs 13 residues. The V and J ends lost 6 bases and 0 bases respectively, with 9 bases between them. CDR3 residues: CSVKLNSGNTIYF. CDR3 coding DNA: TGCAGCGTCAAACTTAACTCTGGAAACACCATATATTTT.

The chain couples TRBV29-1 to TRBJ1-2, with TRBD1 matching over 8 bases. V trimming: 2 bases; J trimming: 2 bases; junction bases outside the gene matches: 7. Looked up from germline, CDR1 is SQVTM and CDR2 is ANQGSEA. This CDR3 spans 15 amino acids. The CDR3 sequence is CSVENWTGRNYGYTF. The CDR3 DNA is TGCAGCGTTGAAAACTGGACAGGGAGGAACTATGGCTACACCTTC.

The chain carries TRBV25-1 and TRBJ2-5, with a weak D call TRBD2 (6 bases). V lost 1 base to trimming and J lost 1 base, with 10 bases between them. Germline loops: CDR1 MGHDK, CDR2 SYGVNS. This CDR3 has 15 amino acids. CDR3 residues: CASSESLGGQETQYF. The CDR3, as DNA: TGTGCCAGCAGTGAATCACTGGGAGGCCAAGAGACCCAGTACTTC.

The chain joins TRBV6-5 to TRBJ1-1, with 8 bases aligning to TRBD1. The CDR3 loop spans 14 amino acids. The V segment lost 0 bases and the J segment 8 bases; nucleotides outside the gene matches: 5. Germline V CDR1 and CDR2: MNHEY, SVGAGI. The CDR3 coding sequence is TGTGCCAGCAGTTACTCCCAGGGGGCGCGGGAAGCTTTCTTT. Its protein product is CASSYSQGAREAFF.

The chain links TRBV11-2 to TRBJ2-6, with D unclear. Looked up from germline, CDR1 is SGHAT and CDR2 is FQNNGV. This CDR3 region has 12 residues. Trimming took 0 bases from V and 13 from J, leaving 7 bases between them. This CDR3 is CASSLDSKVLTF. DNA for the CDR3: TGTGCCAGCAGCTTAGACAGCAAAGTCCTGACTTTC.

The V and J genes are TRBV30 and TRBJ2-3; 7 bases align to TRBD1. This CDR3 contains 13 residues. The ends lost 3 bases at V and 1 base at J; junction bases unmatched: 1. The germline V gene encodes CDR1 GTSNPN and CDR2 SVGIG (reference sequence). This CDR3 reads CAWRTGGTDTQYF. The CDR3 DNA reads TGTGCCTGGAGAACAGGGGGCACAGATACGCAGTATTTT.

V usage is TRBV2 and J usage is TRBJ2-3, with 11 positions matching TRBD1. The CDR3 covers 15 residues. Losses at the gene ends were 6 bases for V and 6 bases for J; bases not matched to a gene: 8. CDR1 is SNHLY, CDR2 FYNNEI, per germline. CDR3 nucleotides: TGTGCCAGCAGAACCGGGACAGGGGGGACCGATACGCAGTATTTT. Translating it yields CASRTGTGGTDTQYF.

The chain has TRBV19 and TRBJ1-1; D is unclear. Per germline, CDR1 LNHDA and CDR2 SQIVND (reference sequence). The CDR3 covers 14 residues. V was pared by 4 bases and J by 1 base, with 10 bases between. The CDR3 DNA sequence: TGTGCCAGTAGTACAAGGAGCGAGAACACTGAAGCTTTCTTT. Translation: CASSTRSENTEAFF. The full variable domain, rest sourced from reference TRBV19 and TRBJ1-1, is DGGITQSPKYLFRKEGQNVTLSCEQNLNHDAMYWYRQDPGQGLRLIYYSQIVNDFQKGDIAEGYSVSREKKESFPLTVTSAQKNPTAFYLCASSTRSENTEAFFGQGTRLTVV.

About this clone: This may come from a read error, since a much larger clone is one base off. The gene calls are TRBV7-2 and TRBJ1-2, with D unresolved. The germline V and J ends were trimmed by 1 base and 4 bases, with 4 bases remaining between them. Germline V gene sequence: CDR1 SGHTA, CDR2 FQGNSA. This CDR3 is built from 12 residues. In nucleotides, the CDR3 is TGTGCCAGCAGCTTAGGGATCTATGGCTACACCTTC. Residues: CASSLGIYGYTF.

V usage is TRBV2 and J usage is TRBJ2-7, with 9 bases lining up with TRBD2. The germline gives CDR1 SNHLY, CDR2 FYNNEI. The CDR3 is made up of 15 amino acids. V shed 4 bases, J shed 3 bases, and the junction held 7 bases outside the gene matches. DNA of the CDR3: TGTGCCAGCAGTGTCCGAGCGGGGGGCTACTACGAGCAGTACTTC. Protein sequence: CASSVRAGGYYEQYF.

A remark on this clone: This specimen includes other DNA sequences encoding the same CDR3. The chain is built from TRBV25-1 and TRBJ1-2, with unresolved D. Deletions cut 3 bases from V and 2 bases from J, with 4 bases between. Germline values: CDR1 MGHDK, CDR2 SYGVNS. This CDR3 is built from 12 residues. The CDR3 loop reads CASSEANYGYTF. The CDR3 DNA sequence: TGTGCCAGCAGTGAGGCCAACTATGGCTACACCTTC.

The chain links TRBV2 to TRBJ2-4; D not resolved. This CDR3 has 13 amino acids. Between the trimmed V and J ends, which lost 6 bases and 2 bases, there was a span of 8 bases. Germline V gene sequence: CDR1 SNHLY, CDR2 FYNNEI. CDR3 in amino acids: CASRGGPKNIQYF. As DNA, the CDR3 is TGTGCCAGCAGGGGCGGACCCAAAAACATTCAGTACTTC. The entire variable domain, with the rest obtained from reference TRBV2 and TRBJ2-4, is as follows: EPEVTQTPSHQVTQMGQEVILRCVPISNHLYFYWYRQILGQKVEFLVSFYNNEISEKSEIFDDQFSVERPDGSNFTLKIRSTKLEDSAMYFCASRGGPKNIQYFGAGTRLSVL.